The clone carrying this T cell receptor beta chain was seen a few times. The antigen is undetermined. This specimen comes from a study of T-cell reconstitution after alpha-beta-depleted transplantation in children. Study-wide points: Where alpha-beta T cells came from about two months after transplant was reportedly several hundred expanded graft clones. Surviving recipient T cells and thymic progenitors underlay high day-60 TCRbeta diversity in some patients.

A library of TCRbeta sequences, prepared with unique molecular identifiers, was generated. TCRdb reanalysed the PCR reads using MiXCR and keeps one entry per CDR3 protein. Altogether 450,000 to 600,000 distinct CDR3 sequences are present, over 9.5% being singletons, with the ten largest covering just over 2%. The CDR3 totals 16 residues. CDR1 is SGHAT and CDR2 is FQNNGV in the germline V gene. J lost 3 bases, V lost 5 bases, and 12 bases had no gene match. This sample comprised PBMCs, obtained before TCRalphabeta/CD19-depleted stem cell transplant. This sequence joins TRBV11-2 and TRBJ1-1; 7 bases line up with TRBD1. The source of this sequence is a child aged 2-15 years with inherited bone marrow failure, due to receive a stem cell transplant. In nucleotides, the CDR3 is TGTGCCAGCAGCCGGACAACAGGGGCCCGCGACACTGAAGCTTTCTTT. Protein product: CASSRTTGARDTEAFF.